Listed below are T cell receptor beta chains from one sample, sequenced in a study of CD8+CD57+ T cells in acquired aplastic anemia. TCRdb redid the calling of the reads with MiXCR, one entry per CDR3 protein. The repertoire holds just over 200,000 distinct CDR3 sequences, over 55% seen once, with roughly 62% in the top ten. The sequenced sample consisted of sorted CD4+, CD8+, or CD8+CD57+ T cells (not recorded which) from PBMCs. The receptors stem from a human donor with aplastic anemia. The CDR3 runs from the conserved cysteine through the conserved F or W. Fields, in order: clone size, D gene, J gene, V gene, CDR3 protein, CDR3 DNA. A D gene is named only where the DNA matches it firmly. Not all rows give a size; the values are once, few, many and, for expanded clones, a class.

clone_size: few; d_call: -; j_call: TRBJ1-1; v_call: TRBV11-1; cdr3_aa: CASSLSGTRTEAFF; cdr3_nt: TGTGCCAGCAGCTTATCCGGGACAAGGACTGAAGCTTTCTTT
clone_size: -; d_call: -; j_call: TRBJ1-2; v_call: TRBV10-2; cdr3_aa: CASLRSFRYGYTF; cdr3_nt: TGCGCCAGCTTACGGTCATTCCGATATGGCTACACCTTC
clone_size: -; d_call: TRBD2; j_call: TRBJ2-1; v_call: TRBV20-1; cdr3_aa: CSARSTSGPDNEQFF; cdr3_nt: TGCAGTGCGCGCTCTACTAGCGGACCGGACAATGAGCAGTTCTTC
clone_size: -; d_call: -; j_call: TRBJ2-7; v_call: TRBV19; cdr3_aa: CASSLGPHYEQYF; cdr3_nt: TGTGCCAGTAGCCTCGGACCCCACTACGAGCAGTACTTC
clone_size: few; d_call: -; j_call: TRBJ2-7; v_call: TRBV7-3; cdr3_aa: CASSNRRGSYEQYF; cdr3_nt: TGTGCCAGCAGCAACCGCAGGGGCTCCTACGAGCAGTACTTC
clone_size: few; d_call: TRBD2; j_call: TRBJ2-2; v_call: TRBV5-1; cdr3_aa: CASSLGLAGITGELFF; cdr3_nt: TGCGCCAGCAGCTTGGGACTAGCGGGGATCACCGGGGAGCTGTTTTTT
clone_size: -; d_call: -; j_call: TRBJ2-7; v_call: TRBV20-1; cdr3_aa: CSASRVSSEQYF; cdr3_nt: TGCAGTGCTAGCAGGGTTTCCTCCGAGCAGTACTTC
clone_size: -; d_call: -; j_call: TRBJ1-5; v_call: TRBV7-2; cdr3_aa: CASSILASQPQHF; cdr3_nt: TGTGCCAGTAGTATTCTTGCCAGCCAGCCCCAGCATTTT
clone_size: -; d_call: -; j_call: TRBJ1-6; v_call: TRBV5-1; cdr3_aa: CASSPLSGGNSPLHF; cdr3_nt: TGCGCCAGCAGCCCCCTTTCGGGAGGCAATTCACCCCTCCACTTT
clone_size: many; d_call: -; j_call: TRBJ2-7; v_call: TRBV4-1; cdr3_aa: CASSLTVTYEQYF; cdr3_nt: TGCGCCAGCAGCCTGACAGTTACCTACGAGCAGTACTTC
clone_size: -; d_call: -; j_call: TRBJ1-2; v_call: TRBV20-1; cdr3_aa: CSARLGGYGYTF; cdr3_nt: TGCAGTGCTAGATTAGGGGGCTATGGCTACACCTTC
clone_size: -; d_call: TRBD1; j_call: TRBJ2-7; v_call: TRBV7-8; cdr3_aa: CASSYGTGSYEQYF; cdr3_nt: TGTGCCAGCAGTTACGGGACAGGCTCCTACGAGCAGTACTTC
clone_size: few; d_call: -; j_call: TRBJ1-2; v_call: TRBV19; cdr3_aa: CASSIWTGRRDYGYTF; cdr3_nt: TGTGCCAGTAGTATTTGGACGGGCAGGAGAGACTATGGCTACACCTTC
clone_size: -; d_call: TRBD2; j_call: TRBJ2-5; v_call: TRBV15; cdr3_aa: CATSREGSGSPTQYF; cdr3_nt: TGTGCCACCAGCAGAGAAGGTAGCGGGAGTCCCACCCAGTACTTC
clone_size: few; d_call: -; j_call: TRBJ2-3; v_call: TRBV7-6; cdr3_aa: CASSFLTERGRDTQYF; cdr3_nt: TGTGCCAGCAGCTTCCTAACAGAAAGGGGTCGAGATACGCAGTATTTT
clone_size: -; d_call: -; j_call: TRBJ2-1; v_call: TRBV10-1; cdr3_aa: CASSESRGATYNEQFF; cdr3_nt: TGCGCCAGCAGTGAGTCTCGGGGGGCGACGTACAATGAGCAGTTCTTC
clone_size: -; d_call: -; j_call: TRBJ2-5; v_call: TRBV15; cdr3_aa: CATSSDLGQGETQYF; cdr3_nt: TGTGCCACCAGCAGTGATCTAGGTCAGGGAGAGACCCAGTACTTC
clone_size: -; d_call: -; j_call: TRBJ1-4; v_call: TRBV7-9; cdr3_aa: CASSFWPTNEKLFF; cdr3_nt: TGTGCCAGCAGCTTTTGGCCAACTAATGAAAAACTGTTTTTT
clone_size: few; d_call: -; j_call: TRBJ2-5; v_call: TRBV7-6; cdr3_aa: CASSSGRGETQYF; cdr3_nt: TGTGCCAGCAGCTCCGGACGGGGAGAGACCCAGTACTTC
clone_size: -; d_call: -; j_call: TRBJ2-3; v_call: TRBV4-3; cdr3_aa: CASSQDSGTTDTQYF; cdr3_nt: TGCGCCAGCAGCCAAGACTCAGGGACGACAGATACGCAGTATTTT
clone_size: few; d_call: -; j_call: TRBJ2-1; v_call: TRBV20-1; cdr3_aa: CSASPSEPRGYNEQFF; cdr3_nt: TGCAGTGCTAGCCCCTCGGAGCCCAGAGGATACAATGAGCAGTTCTTC
clone_size: -; d_call: TRBD1; j_call: TRBJ2-7; v_call: TRBV29-1; cdr3_aa: CSVETGGNYEQCF; cdr3_nt: TGCAGCGTTGAGACAGGGGGCAATTACGAGCAGTGCTTC
clone_size: -; d_call: TRBD1; j_call: TRBJ2-5; v_call: TRBV19; cdr3_aa: CASSLITGGAETQYF; cdr3_nt: TGTGCCAGTAGCCTGATAACAGGGGGCGCGGAGACCCAGTACTTC
clone_size: -; d_call: -; j_call: TRBJ2-7; v_call: TRBV24-1; cdr3_aa: CATSATADSYEQYF; cdr3_nt: TGTGCCACCAGCGCGACAGCCGACTCCTACGAGCAGTACTTC
clone_size: -; d_call: -; j_call: TRBJ2-7; v_call: TRBV25-1; cdr3_aa: CASSFGGVGSF; cdr3_nt: TGTGCCAGCAGTTTCGGAGGAGTCGGCTCTTTC
clone_size: -; d_call: TRBD1; j_call: TRBJ2-3; v_call: TRBV6-1; cdr3_aa: CASSPGQGKPQYF; cdr3_nt: TGTGCCAGCAGCCCGGGACAGGGGAAACCGCAGTATTTT
clone_size: many; d_call: -; j_call: TRBJ2-5; v_call: TRBV2; cdr3_aa: CASRLGQSQETQYF; cdr3_nt: TGTGCCAGCAGACTCGGACAGTCCCAAGAGACCCAGTACTTC
clone_size: -; d_call: -; j_call: TRBJ2-1; v_call: TRBV5-1; cdr3_aa: CASSPWGNNEQFF; cdr3_nt: TGCGCCAGCAGCCCCTGGGGGAACAATGAGCAGTTCTTC
clone_size: -; d_call: TRBD2; j_call: TRBJ2-1; v_call: TRBV20-1; cdr3_aa: CSARDIRRLAWDNEQFF; cdr3_nt: TGCAGTGCTAGAGATATAAGGAGACTAGCGTGGGACAATGAGCAGTTCTTC
clone_size: -; d_call: -; j_call: TRBJ1-1; v_call: TRBV9; cdr3_aa: CATNPGNTEAFF; cdr3_nt: TGTGCCACCAATCCAGGGAACACTGAAGCTTTCTTT
clone_size: -; d_call: TRBD2; j_call: TRBJ2-1; v_call: TRBV7-6; cdr3_aa: CASSSTPLAGAPEQFF; cdr3_nt: TGCGCCAGCAGCTCCACCCCACTAGCGGGGGCCCCTGAGCAGTTCTTC
clone_size: once; d_call: TRBD2; j_call: TRBJ2-1; v_call: TRBV7-9; cdr3_aa: CASSPSGGDNEQFF; cdr3_nt: TGCGCCAGCAGCCCTAGCGGGGGGGACAATGAGCAGTTCTTC
clone_size: few; d_call: -; j_call: TRBJ1-2; v_call: TRBV24-1; cdr3_aa: CATSDSAGAGGYTF; cdr3_nt: TGTGCCACCAGTGATTCAGCAGGGGCGGGTGGCTACACCTTC